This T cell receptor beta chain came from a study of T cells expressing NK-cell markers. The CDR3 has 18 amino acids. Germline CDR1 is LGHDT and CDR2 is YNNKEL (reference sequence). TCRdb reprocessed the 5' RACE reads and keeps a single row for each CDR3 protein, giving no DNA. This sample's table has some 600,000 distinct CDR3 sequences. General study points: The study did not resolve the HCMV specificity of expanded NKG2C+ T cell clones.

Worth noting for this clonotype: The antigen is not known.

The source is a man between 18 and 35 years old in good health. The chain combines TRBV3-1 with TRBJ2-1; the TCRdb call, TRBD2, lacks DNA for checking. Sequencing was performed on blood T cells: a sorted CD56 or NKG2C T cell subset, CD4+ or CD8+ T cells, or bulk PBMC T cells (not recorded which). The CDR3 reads CASSQESRRLAGKNEQFF.